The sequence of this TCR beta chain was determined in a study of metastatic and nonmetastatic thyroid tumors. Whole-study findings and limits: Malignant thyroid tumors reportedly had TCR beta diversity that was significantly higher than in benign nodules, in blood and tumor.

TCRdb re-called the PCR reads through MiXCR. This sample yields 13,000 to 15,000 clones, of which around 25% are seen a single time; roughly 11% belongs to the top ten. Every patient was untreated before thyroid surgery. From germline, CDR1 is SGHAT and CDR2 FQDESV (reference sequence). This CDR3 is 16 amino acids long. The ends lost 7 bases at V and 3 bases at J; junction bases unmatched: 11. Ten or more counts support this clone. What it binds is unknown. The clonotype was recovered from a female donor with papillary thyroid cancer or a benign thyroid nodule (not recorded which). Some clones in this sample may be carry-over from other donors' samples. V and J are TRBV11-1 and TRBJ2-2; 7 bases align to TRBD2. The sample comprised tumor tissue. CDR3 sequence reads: CASNGLREAYTGELFF. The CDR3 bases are TGTGCCAGCAACGGACTCCGGGAGGCCTACACCGGGGAGCTGTTTTTT.